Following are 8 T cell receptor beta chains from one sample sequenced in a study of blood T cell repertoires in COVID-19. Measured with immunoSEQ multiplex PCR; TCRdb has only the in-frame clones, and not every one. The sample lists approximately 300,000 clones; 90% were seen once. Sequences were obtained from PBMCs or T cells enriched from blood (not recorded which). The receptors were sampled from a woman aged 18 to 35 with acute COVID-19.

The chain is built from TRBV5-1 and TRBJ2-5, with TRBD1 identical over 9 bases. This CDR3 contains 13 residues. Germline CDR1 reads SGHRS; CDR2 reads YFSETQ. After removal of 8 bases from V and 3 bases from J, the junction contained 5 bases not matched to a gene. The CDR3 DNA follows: TGCGCCAGGCCGGGACAGGGCAAAGAGACCCAGTACTTC. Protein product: CARPGQGKETQYF.

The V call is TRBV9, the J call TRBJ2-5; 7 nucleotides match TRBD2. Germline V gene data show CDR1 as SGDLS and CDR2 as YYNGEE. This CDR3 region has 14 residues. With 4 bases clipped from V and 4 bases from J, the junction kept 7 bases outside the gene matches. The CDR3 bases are TGTGCCAGCAGCCGAATCGGGGGGAGAGAGACCCAGTACTTC. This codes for CASSRIGGRETQYF.

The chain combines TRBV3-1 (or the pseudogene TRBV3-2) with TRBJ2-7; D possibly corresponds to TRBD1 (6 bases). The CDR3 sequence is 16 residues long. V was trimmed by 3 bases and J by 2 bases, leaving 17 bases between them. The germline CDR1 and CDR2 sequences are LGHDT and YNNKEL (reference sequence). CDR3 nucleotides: TGTGCCAGCAGCCACCTTCCCCGGGGACAAACCTACGAGCAGTACTTC. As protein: CASSHLPRGQTYEQYF.

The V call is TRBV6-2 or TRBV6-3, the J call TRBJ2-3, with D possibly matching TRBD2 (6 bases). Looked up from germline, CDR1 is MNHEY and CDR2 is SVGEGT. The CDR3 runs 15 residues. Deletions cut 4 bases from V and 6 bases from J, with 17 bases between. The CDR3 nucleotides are TGTGCCAGCAGTTCACTTAGCGGAGCGGCGGATACGCAGTATTTT. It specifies CASSSLSGAADTQYF.

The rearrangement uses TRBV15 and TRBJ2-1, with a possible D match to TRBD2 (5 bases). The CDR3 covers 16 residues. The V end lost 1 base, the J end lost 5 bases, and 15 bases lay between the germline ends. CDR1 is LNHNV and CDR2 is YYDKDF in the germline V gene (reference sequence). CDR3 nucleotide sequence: TGTGCCACCAGCAGAGGATCCCGAGGGATCAACAATGAGCAGTTCTTC. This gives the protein CATSRGSRGINNEQFF.

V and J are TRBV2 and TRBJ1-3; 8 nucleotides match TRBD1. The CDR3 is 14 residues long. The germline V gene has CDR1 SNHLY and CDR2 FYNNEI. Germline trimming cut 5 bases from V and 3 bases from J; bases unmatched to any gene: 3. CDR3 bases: TGTGCCAGCAGTCTGGACAGGGATGGAAACACCATATATTTT. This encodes CASSLDRDGNTIYF. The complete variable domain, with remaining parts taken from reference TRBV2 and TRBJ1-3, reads EPEVTQTPSHQVTQMGQEVILRCVPISNHLYFYWYRQILGQKVEFLVSFYNNEISEKSEIFDDQFSVERPDGSNFTLKIRSTKLEDSAMYFCASSLDRDGNTIYFGEGSWLTVV.

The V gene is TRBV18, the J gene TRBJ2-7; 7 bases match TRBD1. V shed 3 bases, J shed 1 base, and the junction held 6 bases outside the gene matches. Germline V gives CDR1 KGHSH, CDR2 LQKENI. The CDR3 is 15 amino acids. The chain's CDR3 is CASSPGTASSYEQYF. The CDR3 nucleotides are TGTGCCAGCTCACCGGGGACAGCAAGTTCCTACGAGCAGTACTTC.

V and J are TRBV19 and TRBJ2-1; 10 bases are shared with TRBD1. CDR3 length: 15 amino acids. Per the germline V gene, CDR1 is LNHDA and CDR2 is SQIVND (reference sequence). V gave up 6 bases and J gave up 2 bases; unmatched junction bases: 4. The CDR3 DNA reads TGTGCCAGTAGCGTGACAGGGGGCCCCTACAATGAGCAGTTCTTC. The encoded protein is CASSVTGGPYNEQFF. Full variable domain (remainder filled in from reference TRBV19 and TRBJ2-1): DGGITQSPKYLFRKEGQNVTLSCEQNLNHDAMYWYRQDPGQGLRLIYYSQIVNDFQKGDIAEGYSVSREKKESFPLTVTSAQKNPTAFYLCASSVTGGPYNEQFFGPGTRLTVL.